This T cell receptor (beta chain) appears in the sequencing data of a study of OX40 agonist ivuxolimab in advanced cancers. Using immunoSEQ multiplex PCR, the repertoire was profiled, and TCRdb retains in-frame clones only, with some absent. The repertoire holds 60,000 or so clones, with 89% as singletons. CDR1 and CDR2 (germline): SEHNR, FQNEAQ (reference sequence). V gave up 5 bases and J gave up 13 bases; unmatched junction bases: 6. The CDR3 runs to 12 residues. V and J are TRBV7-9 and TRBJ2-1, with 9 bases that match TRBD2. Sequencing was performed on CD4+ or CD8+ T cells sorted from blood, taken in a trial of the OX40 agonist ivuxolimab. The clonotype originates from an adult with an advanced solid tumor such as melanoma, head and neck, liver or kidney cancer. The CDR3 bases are TGTGCCAGCAGCCTCATAGCGGGAGTCCAGTTCTTC. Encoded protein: CASSLIAGVQFF.